The rows below give T cell receptor beta chains drawn from one sample of a study of siplizumab effects on memory and regulatory T cells. TCRdb keeps only in-frame clones here, not all; method: immunoSEQ multiplex PCR. The top ten hold 0.3% of the sample, which has around 100,000 clones, approximately 95% seen once. The specimen was non-Treg CD4+ T cells sorted from blood. The origin of the receptors is a human donor in good health. The conserved cysteine and the conserved F or W are not part of the CDR3 here.

v_call cdr3_aa
TRBV29-1 SVRDPSYGYT
TRBV19 ASSMRQGSYEQY
TRBV5-4 ASSLGLNNSPLH
TRBV15 ATSRDRTGSSPLH
TRBV2 ASLFGTGTYEQY
TRBV29-1 SVEAVRALDYGYT
TRBV19 ASGVGDSGFDEQY
TRBV7-9 ASSNSDRGNEQF
TRBV27 ASRPTGRVGVSKLF
TRBV29-1 SVGESGNTIY
TRBV5-6 ASSLWGNQPQH
TRBV19 ASSKDTPGGSSYNEQF
TRBV11-2 ASSQKVAGANTGELF
TRBV7-8 ASSPLRTASPYEQY
TRBV6-6 ASSGPYSTDTQY
TRBV18 ASSPVVAGLPPISTDTQY
TRBV30 AWALELVLGADTQY
TRBV10-3 AISESTEGYKDYGYT
TRBV27 ATSRTENSPLH
TRBV10-3 AISKREEDTQY
TRBV9 ASSVGTADTQY
TRBV5-1 ASSGRGLNYGYT
TRBV5-1 ASSLGDSGNTIY
TRBV5-1 ASSLVGQTNYNEQF
TRBV5-4 ASSPGQGAGLYEQY
TRBV15 ATNLGGSTEAF
TRBV28 ASSQLLRRQETQY
TRBV30 AWRSGTGNQETQY
TRBV7-3 ASSPGAVLGGELF
TRBV5-1 ASSLEGQVTGELF
TRBV5-1 ASSSEGGDQPQH
TRBV11-2 ASSITSGPYNEQF
TRBV10-1 ASSDGFGGAVPGELF
TRBV4-1 ASSQGWVQGPAKNIQY
TRBV7-9 ASSTGGNEKLF
TRBV6-5 ASSSQRSNEKLF
TRBV7-2 ASSLDRISGNTIY
TRBV5-1 ASSPGGGGFGEQF
TRBV10-1 ASSFTPSGNEQY
TRBV10-1 ASRAGTSGTDTQY
TRBV18 ASFPPGQGSGNTIY
TRBV29-1 SVEDGQNRFSYNEQF
TRBV14 ASSLSHLETQY
TRBV5-4 ASSMGDLALRGEQF
TRBV15 ATSRDTVYGYT